Sequencing of this T cell receptor beta chain was carried out in a study of prognosis after radiotherapy for stage I lung cancer. In the study overall: About 7 patients had tumors that were squamous cell carcinoma, and some twelve had adenocarcinoma. The patient group included nobody who received concurrent therapy with stereotactic body radiotherapy. Development of distant metastases after radiotherapy was seen in a handful of patients at a median of roughly seven months, with no significant progression in approximately 15.

This clonotype was counted many times. From genomic DNA, two-round multiplex PCR was used to amplify TCR beta CDR3. The first PCR round targeted every TRBV and TRBJ gene with specific primers. MiXCR, applied by TCRdb to the multiplex PCR reads, yields one record per CDR3 protein. The sample shows about 31,000 distinct CDR3 sequences, about 30% of them seen only once. Germline values: CDR1 SGHAT, CDR2 FQNNGV. Trimming took 0 bases from V and 8 from J; bases not matched to a gene: 0. The CDR3 has 13 residues. The TCR originated in a donor over 45 with non-small cell lung cancer. The V gene is TRBV11-2, the J gene TRBJ2-1; 8 bases are a match to TRBD2. Sequencing was performed on PBMCs, taken before or after stereotactic body radiation therapy (not recorded which). The CDR3 sequence is CASSLEREDEQFF. CDR3 nucleotides: TGTGCCAGCAGCTTAGAGCGGGAGGATGAGCAGTTCTTC.